The rows below give T cell receptor beta chains drawn from one sample of a study of T cell responses to AZD1222 COVID-19 vaccine. Generated by immunoSEQ multiplex PCR, the TCRdb table keeps only in-frame clones and is missing some. The sample records 100,000 to 150,000 clones, more than 75% being singletons. This material consisted of peripheral blood, taken on day 0 of AZD1222 vaccination. The receptors derive from an adult in good health. Each CDR3 is given with its conserved first and last residue. Each record gives: V gene, J gene, D gene, clone size, CDR3 protein, CDR3 DNA. D genes are given only for firm matches. For some rows the clone size is stated as once, few or many, or as a class when expanded; others skip it.

v_gene: TRBV18; j_gene: TRBJ2-7; d_gene: -; abundance: -; CDR3aa: CASSPLGPGATYEQYF; CDR3nt: TGTGCCAGCTCACCATTGGGGCCAGGGGCCACCTACGAGCAGTACTTC
v_gene: TRBV6-6; j_gene: TRBJ1-5; d_gene: -; abundance: -; CDR3aa: CASILGNQPQHF; CDR3nt: TGTGCCAGCATTCTCGGCAATCAGCCCCAGCATTTT
v_gene: TRBV7-9; j_gene: TRBJ1-2; d_gene: -; abundance: -; CDR3aa: CASSQTGSNYGYTF; CDR3nt: TGTGCCAGCAGCCAAACAGGTTCTAACTATGGCTACACCTTC
v_gene: TRBV3-1/TRBV3-2; j_gene: TRBJ2-6; d_gene: -; abundance: -; CDR3aa: CASRASGANVLTF; CDR3nt: TGTGCCAGCCGAGCGTCTGGGGCCAACGTCCTGACTTTC
v_gene: TRBV29-1; j_gene: TRBJ1-2; d_gene: -; abundance: -; CDR3aa: CSVGGPEEGYTF; CDR3nt: TGCAGCGTGGGGGGGCCAGAGGAGGGCTACACCTTC
v_gene: TRBV4-1; j_gene: TRBJ1-5; d_gene: TRBD1; abundance: -; CDR3aa: CASSQGDRRPQHF; CDR3nt: TGCGCCAGCAGCCAGGGGGACAGACGGCCCCAGCATTTT
v_gene: TRBV11-2; j_gene: TRBJ2-7; d_gene: -; abundance: medium-sized; CDR3aa: CASSFWGGPPDEQYF; CDR3nt: TGTGCCAGCAGCTTCTGGGGCGGACCTCCCGACGAGCAGTACTTC
v_gene: TRBV7-9; j_gene: TRBJ1-2; d_gene: -; abundance: -; CDR3aa: CASSPDTYYGYTF; CDR3nt: TGTGCCAGCAGCCCAGACACCTACTATGGCTACACCTTC
v_gene: TRBV15; j_gene: TRBJ2-7; d_gene: -; abundance: -; CDR3aa: CATSRDLSYEQYF; CDR3nt: TGTGCCACCAGCCGGGATCTGTCCTACGAGCAGTACTTC
v_gene: TRBV28; j_gene: TRBJ1-1; d_gene: TRBD1; abundance: -; CDR3aa: CASSPSDRGTEAFF; CDR3nt: TGTGCCAGCAGTCCATCGGACAGGGGCACTGAAGCTTTCTTT
v_gene: TRBV28; j_gene: TRBJ2-4; d_gene: TRBD1; abundance: once; CDR3aa: CASSLFGRGKNIQYF; CDR3nt: TGTGCCAGCAGTTTGTTTGGCAGGGGGAAAAACATTCAGTACTTC
v_gene: TRBV6-4; j_gene: TRBJ1-2; d_gene: -; abundance: -; CDR3aa: CASSDQPSTGSSGYTF; CDR3nt: TGTGCCAGCAGTGACCAACCGAGTACAGGATCGTCGGGCTACACCTTC
v_gene: TRBV19; j_gene: TRBJ2-5; d_gene: -; abundance: -; CDR3aa: CASSPGPWDGGRETQYF; CDR3nt: TGTGCCAGTAGTCCGGGGCCCTGGGACGGCGGTCGCGAGACCCAGTACTTC
v_gene: TRBV6-5; j_gene: TRBJ2-7; d_gene: -; abundance: -; CDR3aa: CASSYGRGRYEQYF; CDR3nt: TGTGCCAGCAGTTACGGTAGGGGACGGTACGAGCAGTACTTC
v_gene: TRBV28; j_gene: TRBJ2-1; d_gene: -; abundance: -; CDR3aa: CASSLIGLADYNEQFF; CDR3nt: TGTGCCAGCAGTTTAATCGGGCTAGCAGACTACAATGAGCAGTTCTTC
v_gene: TRBV28; j_gene: TRBJ2-7; d_gene: TRBD1; abundance: -; CDR3aa: CASSLGTAFEQYF; CDR3nt: TGTGCCAGCAGTTTAGGGACAGCGTTCGAGCAGTACTTC
v_gene: TRBV29-1; j_gene: TRBJ1-1; d_gene: -; abundance: -; CDR3aa: CSVERGLNTEAFF; CDR3nt: TGCAGCGTTGAGAGGGGATTGAACACTGAAGCTTTCTTT
v_gene: TRBV11-2; j_gene: TRBJ1-1; d_gene: -; abundance: -; CDR3aa: CASRGTGAKNTEAFF; CDR3nt: TGTGCCAGCAGGGGTACGGGGGCGAAGAACACTGAAGCTTTCTTT
v_gene: TRBV5-8; j_gene: TRBJ1-5; d_gene: -; abundance: few; CDR3aa: CASSPGRHRAQPQHF; CDR3nt: TGTGCCAGCAGCCCTGGGCGGCATAGAGCTCAGCCCCAGCATTTT
v_gene: TRBV6-5; j_gene: TRBJ1-1; d_gene: -; abundance: -; CDR3aa: CASSQPLFGNTEAFF; CDR3nt: TGTGCCAGCAGCCAGCCTTTGTTCGGTAACACTGAAGCTTTCTTT
v_gene: TRBV28; j_gene: TRBJ2-7; d_gene: TRBD2; abundance: -; CDR3aa: CASSSGDSGGRYEQYF; CDR3nt: TGTGCCAGCAGTTCCGGAGATAGCGGGGGGCGCTACGAGCAGTACTTC
v_gene: TRBV28; j_gene: TRBJ1-6; d_gene: -; abundance: -; CDR3aa: CASSLSGSYNSPLHF; CDR3nt: TGTGCCAGCAGTTTAAGCGGCAGCTATAATTCACCCCTCCACTTT
v_gene: TRBV3-1/TRBV3-2; j_gene: TRBJ2-1; d_gene: TRBD2; abundance: -; CDR3aa: CASSQQQTSGPYNEQFF; CDR3nt: TGTGCCAGCAGCCAACAACAGACTAGCGGCCCCTACAATGAGCAGTTCTTC
v_gene: TRBV7-2; j_gene: TRBJ1-5; d_gene: -; abundance: -; CDR3aa: CASSLAGGGSNQPQHF; CDR3nt: TGTGCCAGCAGCTTAGCGGGAGGGGGTAGCAATCAGCCCCAGCATTTT
v_gene: TRBV28; j_gene: TRBJ1-1; d_gene: TRBD1; abundance: -; CDR3aa: CASSPPAGQVNTEAFF; CDR3nt: TGTGCCAGCAGTCCACCCGCGGGACAGGTGAACACTGAAGCTTTCTTT
v_gene: TRBV3-1/TRBV3-2; j_gene: TRBJ1-2; d_gene: -; abundance: -; CDR3aa: CASSQVADYYGYTF; CDR3nt: TGTGCCAGCAGCCAAGTCGCAGACTACTATGGCTACACCTTC
v_gene: TRBV7-2; j_gene: TRBJ1-2; d_gene: TRBD1; abundance: -; CDR3aa: CASSSRQGQTGYTF; CDR3nt: TGTGCCAGCAGCTCCCGACAGGGGCAGACTGGCTACACCTTC
v_gene: TRBV7-6; j_gene: TRBJ1-2; d_gene: TRBD1; abundance: -; CDR3aa: CASSLADEGAYGYTF; CDR3nt: TGTGCCAGCAGCTTAGCGGACGAGGGGGCCTATGGCTACACCTTC
v_gene: TRBV10-1; j_gene: TRBJ2-1; d_gene: -; abundance: -; CDR3aa: CASSEYVYNEQFF; CDR3nt: TGCGCCAGCAGTGAGTATGTATACAATGAGCAGTTCTTC
v_gene: TRBV19; j_gene: TRBJ2-1; d_gene: -; abundance: -; CDR3aa: CASSIGANEQFF; CDR3nt: TGTGCCAGTAGTATAGGAGCGAATGAGCAGTTCTTC
v_gene: TRBV20-1; j_gene: TRBJ1-1; d_gene: -; abundance: -; CDR3aa: CSASVRANTEAFF; CDR3nt: TGCAGTGCTAGTGTAAGGGCGAACACTGAAGCTTTCTTT
v_gene: TRBV5-4; j_gene: TRBJ1-4; d_gene: -; abundance: once; CDR3aa: CASSWSTGPNEKLFF; CDR3nt: TGTGCCAGCAGCTGGTCGACAGGTCCTAATGAAAAACTGTTTTTT
v_gene: TRBV5-1; j_gene: TRBJ1-5; d_gene: TRBD1; abundance: -; CDR3aa: CASSPDRGDQPQHF; CDR3nt: TGCGCCAGCAGCCCCGACAGGGGGGATCAGCCCCAGCATTTT
v_gene: TRBV12-3/TRBV12-4; j_gene: TRBJ1-5; d_gene: -; abundance: -; CDR3aa: CASMGRVYQPQHF; CDR3nt: TGTGCCAGCATGGGCAGGGTTTATCAGCCCCAGCATTTT
v_gene: TRBV10-1; j_gene: TRBJ2-1; d_gene: -; abundance: -; CDR3aa: CASSEYPGAENEQFF; CDR3nt: TGCGCCAGCAGTGAGTATCCGGGGGCAGAGAATGAGCAGTTCTTC
v_gene: TRBV27; j_gene: TRBJ2-5; d_gene: TRBD1; abundance: -; CDR3aa: CASSLSAGTGGRETQYF; CDR3nt: TGTGCCAGCAGTTTATCAGCCGGGACAGGGGGCAGAGAGACCCAGTACTTC